This TCR beta chain stems from a study of CD8 T cells in ankylosing spondylitis. Study conclusions and caveats: Fewer than 10 highly homologous variants formed a TCR beta motif that appeared characteristic of ankylosing spondylitis blood.

V shed 5 bases, J shed 7 bases, and the junction held 6 bases outside the gene matches. CDR1 SGHTA and CDR2 FQGNSA come from the germline V gene. This CDR3 comprises 14 residues. With regard to this clonotype: Its specificity is not known.

Each CDR3 protein is one row after TCRdb ran MiXCR on the 5' RACE reads. The repertoire includes some 840,000 distinct CDR3 sequences, approximately 10% of them detected once, and 0.51% sits in the top ten. Material: blood, either unsorted or a sorted T cell fraction (not recorded which). The V gene is TRBV7-2, the J gene TRBJ1-2; TRBD1 matches 11 bases. This TCR was sampled from a male donor with ankylosing spondylitis. DNA of the CDR3: TGTGCCAGCAGCCCCGGACAGGGGGCTTTTGGCTACACCTTC. It yields the protein CASSPGQGAFGYTF.